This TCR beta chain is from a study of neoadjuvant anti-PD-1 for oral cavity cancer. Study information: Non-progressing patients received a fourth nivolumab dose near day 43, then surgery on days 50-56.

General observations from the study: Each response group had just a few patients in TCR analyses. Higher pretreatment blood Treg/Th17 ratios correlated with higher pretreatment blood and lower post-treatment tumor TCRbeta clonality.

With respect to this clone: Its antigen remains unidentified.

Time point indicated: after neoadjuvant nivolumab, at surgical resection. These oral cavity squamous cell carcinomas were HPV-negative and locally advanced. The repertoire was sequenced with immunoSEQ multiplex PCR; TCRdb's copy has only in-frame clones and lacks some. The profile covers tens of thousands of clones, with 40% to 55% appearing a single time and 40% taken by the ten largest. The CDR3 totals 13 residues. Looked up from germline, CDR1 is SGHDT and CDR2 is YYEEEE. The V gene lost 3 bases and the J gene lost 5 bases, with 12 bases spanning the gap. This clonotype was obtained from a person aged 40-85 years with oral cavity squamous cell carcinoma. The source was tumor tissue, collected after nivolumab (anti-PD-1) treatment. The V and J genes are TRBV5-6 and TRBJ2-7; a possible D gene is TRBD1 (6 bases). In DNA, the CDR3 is TGTGCCAGCAGCTACACAGGGATCCACGAGCAGTACTTC. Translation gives CASSYTGIHEQYF.